The 25 T cell receptor beta chains presented below share a single source sample, sequenced in a study of cytotoxic CD8 clonotypes in ibrutinib-treated CLL. This table comes from immunoSEQ multiplex PCR, and its TCRdb copy is limited to in-frame clones, with some not included. The sample holds 52,000 or so clones, approximately 87% seen once. The specimen was PBMCs, collected after 24 months of ibrutinib treatment. The source of these receptors is a human donor with chronic lymphocytic leukemia.

This clone was counted once. V is TRBV2 and J is TRBJ1-2, with D maybe TRBD1 (6 bases). Trimming removed 2 bases from V and 6 bases from J, with 10 bases in between. CDR1 is SNHLY, CDR2 FYNNEI, per germline. This CDR3 has 13 residues. This chain's CDR3 is CASSEWGGDGYTF. CDR3 DNA sequence: TGTGCCAGCAGTGAATGGGGGGGCGATGGCTACACCTTC.

The chain combines TRBV11-2 with TRBJ1-1; the D gene is possibly TRBD1 (6 bases). The V end was cut by 0 bases, the J end by 5 bases, with 7 bases between. The CDR3 covers 13 residues. CDR1 and CDR2 (germline): SGHAT, FQNNGV. The CDR3 nucleotides are TGTGCCAGCAGCTTAGAAGGGGGAACTGAAGCTTTCTTT. It specifies CASSLEGGTEAFF.

The chain couples TRBV6-5 to TRBJ2-1, with no clear D. Germline V gene data show CDR1 as MNHEY and CDR2 as SVGAGI. The CDR3 sequence is 15 residues long. The V gene lost 2 bases and the J gene lost 0 bases, with 8 bases spanning the gap. CDR3: CASSYRWSSYNEQFF. Here the CDR3 DNA reads TGTGCCAGCAGTTACAGGTGGAGCTCCTACAATGAGCAGTTCTTC.

The V call is TRBV7-6, the J call TRBJ2-1; 11 bases align to TRBD2. Germline assignment: CDR1 SGHVS and CDR2 FNYEAQ. CDR3 size: 18 residues. The V gene end was trimmed by 1 base and the J gene end by 6 bases; junction bases not matched to a gene: 11. Written as DNA, the CDR3 is TGTGCCAGCAGCTTAGAGCCTAGCGGGAGGAGTTTCGCCAATGAGCAGTTCTTC. Translating it yields CASSLEPSGRSFANEQFF.

The chain employs TRBV27 and TRBJ1-1, with 8 bases matching TRBD1. There are 12 residues in the CDR3. Looked up from germline, CDR1 is MNHEY and CDR2 is SMNVEV (reference sequence). The junction had 3 bases not matched to a gene; V was cut back by 3 bases and J by 9 bases. In DNA, the CDR3 is TGTGCCAGCAGTTTCCAGGGGGCGAAAGCTTTCTTT. It yields the protein CASSFQGAKAFF.

The chain joins TRBV5-6 to TRBJ1-2; weak D call: TRBD1 (6 bases). The length of the CDR3 is 12 residues. Germline values: CDR1 SGHDT, CDR2 YYEEEE. Trimming removed 4 bases at V and 5 bases at J, with 9 bases between. The CDR3 loop reads CASSKQGYGYTF. CDR3 DNA: TGTGCCAGCAGCAAACAGGGTTATGGCTACACCTTC.

The chain carries TRBV9 and TRBJ2-3; TRBD2 matches 7 bases. Germline values: CDR1 SGDLS, CDR2 YYNGEE. The length of the CDR3 is 17 residues. V trimming: 2 bases; J trimming: 6 bases; junction bases outside the gene matches: 15. The CDR3: CASSVQATRLASDTQYF. The DNA for the CDR3 is TGTGCCAGCAGCGTTCAAGCTACGAGACTAGCATCTGATACGCAGTATTTT.

This clone occurred a few times. The chain uses TRBV30 and TRBJ1-1, with D possibly TRBD1 on 6 matching bases. The CDR3 contains 15 residues. Trimming removed 0 bases from V and 1 base from J, with 12 bases in between. Per the germline V gene, CDR1 is GTSNPN and CDR2 is SVGIG (reference sequence). CDR3: CAWSVGGHGNTEAFF. CDR3 coding DNA: TGTGCCTGGAGTGTGGGGGGACACGGGAACACTGAAGCTTTCTTT.

The chain recombines TRBV19 with TRBJ2-2; tentative D call: TRBD1 (6 bases). CDR1 LNHDA and CDR2 SQIVND come from the germline V gene (reference sequence). This CDR3 has 15 residues. V was pared by 8 bases and J by 3 bases, with 16 bases between. CDR3 region: CASVTGSRDTGELFF. The CDR3 nucleotides are TGTGCCAGTGTCACAGGGTCTCGGGACACCGGGGAGCTGTTTTTT. The full variable domain, with the rest looked up from reference TRBV19 and TRBJ2-2, is DGGITQSPKYLFRKEGQNVTLSCEQNLNHDAMYWYRQDPGQGLRLIYYSQIVNDFQKGDIAEGYSVSREKKESFPLTVTSAQKNPTAFYLCASVTGSRDTGELFFGEGSRLTVL.

This clone occurred once. This chain links TRBV15 with TRBJ2-4, with D perhaps matching TRBD1 (5 bases). CDR1 is LNHNV and CDR2 is YYDKDF in the germline V gene (reference sequence). The V and J ends lost 0 bases and 6 bases respectively, with 18 bases between them. This CDR3 comprises 17 residues. The DNA of the CDR3 is TGTGCCACCAGCAGAGAGGCGACAGCCCCCTTAAGAAACATTCAGTACTTC. Translated, it gives CATSREATAPLRNIQYF.

The chain recombines TRBV5-1 with TRBJ2-7; D may be TRBD1 or TRBD2 (5 bases each). This CDR3 is 18 amino acids long. Germline V gene data show CDR1 as SGHRS and CDR2 as YFSETQ. Trimming took off 0 bases at V and 2 bases at J, with 21 bases between the two ends. The CDR3 nucleotides read TGCGCCAGCAGCTTGGGGAGGTTGGCTGAGGGGAGAACCTACGAGCAGTACTTC. Translation: CASSLGRLAEGRTYEQYF. Filled out from reference TRBV5-1 and TRBJ2-7, the complete variable domain reads KAGVTQTPRYLIKTRGQQVTLSCSPISGHRSVSWYQQTPGQGLQFLFEYFSETQRNKGNFPGRFSGRQFSNSRSEMNVSTLELGDSALYLCASSLGRLAEGRTYEQYFGPGTRLTVT.

This chain connects TRBV6-5 to TRBJ1-4; no reliable D call. The V gene lost 5 bases and the J gene lost 8 bases, with 12 bases spanning the gap. Per germline, CDR1 MNHEY and CDR2 SVGAGI. The CDR3 runs 13 residues. CDR3 coding DNA: TGTGCCAGCAGTCGGACCCGAGGAGAAAAACTGTTTTTT. It codes for CASSRTRGEKLFF.

The rearrangement links TRBV7-2 to TRBJ2-7, with D unclear. CDR1 is SGHTA and CDR2 is FQGNSA in the germline V gene. This CDR3 comprises 16 residues. The ends were cut back, 3 bases at V and 2 bases at J, with 17 bases in the middle. The CDR3 DNA follows: TGTGCCAGCAGCTTGAGTGGAGTAGCCGGGCCCTACGAGCAGTACTTC. Protein product: CASSLSGVAGPYEQYF.

This clone was recorded only once. The chain employs TRBV10-1 and TRBJ2-1; 13 positions match TRBD2. V trimming: 2 bases; J trimming: 3 bases; junction bases outside the gene matches: 4. Germline CDR1 is WNHNN and CDR2 is SYGVQD (reference sequence). The CDR3 consists of 17 residues. The CDR3 sequence is CASSERGLAGFYNEQFF. The CDR3 nucleotides read TGCGCCAGCAGTGAGCGGGGACTAGCGGGGTTCTACAATGAGCAGTTCTTC.

The chain carries TRBV27 and TRBJ1-5; the D is unclear. Trimming stripped 6 bases from V and 0 bases from J, with 12 bases between. This CDR3 has 15 amino acids. Germline V CDR1 and CDR2: MNHEY, SMNVEV (reference sequence). CDR3 in DNA: TGTGCCAGCAGCCCCGGTGTTTATAGCAATCAGCCCCAGCATTTT. This gives the protein CASSPGVYSNQPQHF.

This clone was detected only a few times. This chain connects TRBV7-2 to TRBJ1-5; D is undetermined. Trimming left V 1 base short and J 6 bases short, with 13 bases between. This CDR3 contains 15 residues. Germline loops: CDR1 SGHTA, CDR2 FQGNSA. The CDR3 region is CASSLVVGSGQPQHF. The CDR3 nucleotides are TGTGCCAGCAGCTTAGTAGTGGGGTCGGGTCAGCCCCAGCATTTT.

This clone was recorded once. The gene calls are TRBV2 and TRBJ1-2; a weak D match, TRBD1 (6 bases). V was cut by 7 bases and J by 6 bases, with 15 bases left in between. Germline CDR1 SNHLY, CDR2 FYNNEI. There are 13 residues in the CDR3. The CDR3: CASIRDNPHGYTF. The DNA of the CDR3 is TGTGCCAGCATTCGGGACAATCCCCATGGCTACACCTTC.

V usage is TRBV4-3 and J usage is TRBJ2-2; weak D call: TRBD1 (5 bases). CDR1 LGHNA and CDR2 YSLEER come from the germline V gene. Trimming took 0 bases from V and 0 from J, leaving 14 bases between them. The CDR3 is made up of 18 amino acids. In DNA, the CDR3 is TGCGCCAGCAGCCAAGACCCTCCCTGGACATCGAACACCGGGGAGCTGTTTTTT. It is translated as CASSQDPPWTSNTGELFF.

The V and J genes are TRBV12-1 and TRBJ2-5; TRBD2 is taken as the D call from the table, unchecked against the DNA. TRBV12-1 is a recognized pseudogene. The CDR3 extends over 15 amino acids. The CDR3 sequence is CASSVRDSRQETQYF. As DNA, the CDR3 is TGTGCCAGCAGCGTCCGGGACTCCCGCCAAGAGACCCAGTACTTC.

This clone was detected only once. The chain combines TRBV29-1 with TRBJ2-5, with TRBD1 matching 8 bases. The CDR3 has 13 residues. The germline V gene has CDR1 SQVTM and CDR2 ANQGSEA. Unmatched junction bases numbered 4, after V lost 6 bases and J lost 1 base. DNA of the CDR3: TGCAGCGTAGAGACAGGGGTCCAAGAGACCCAGTACTTC. It yields the protein CSVETGVQETQYF.

The chain is built from TRBV5-4 and TRBJ2-1, with unresolved D. CDR1 SGHNT and CDR2 YYREEE come from the germline V gene (reference sequence). This CDR3 region has 16 residues. Trimming pared 0 bases from V and 0 bases from J, leaving 10 bases between. For the CDR3, the DNA is TGTGCCAGCAGCTTGGGCACGGTCACCTCCTACAATGAGCAGTTCTTC. It codes for CASSLGTVTSYNEQFF.

The rearrangement uses TRBV5-8 and TRBJ2-2; D tentatively fits TRBD1 or TRBD2 (5 bases each). Germline V gene lookup returns CDR1 SGHTS and CDR2 YDEGEE. V was pared by 6 bases and J by 4 bases, with 13 bases between. The length of the CDR3 is 14 residues. CDR3 nucleotide sequence: TGTGCCAGCACCGCCGTGGGGACCACCGGGGAGCTGTTTTTT. Encoded protein: CASTAVGTTGELFF.

The chain has TRBV7-2 and TRBJ2-1, with TRBD2 as a possible D gene (5 bases). Germline lookup yields CDR1 SGHTA and CDR2 FQGNSA. The CDR3 is 14 amino acids. The V gene lost 3 bases and the J gene lost 2 bases, with 8 bases spanning the gap. The CDR3 region has the DNA TGTGCCAGCAGCTTTGAGCGGACCTACAATGAGCAGTTCTTC. Translated, it gives CASSFERTYNEQFF.

The V and J genes are TRBV6-5 and TRBJ2-3, with D perhaps matching TRBD1 (7 bases). V gave up 6 bases and J gave up 0 bases, with 13 bases separating them. This CDR3 has 15 amino acids. Germline CDR1 is MNHEY and CDR2 is SVGAGI. CDR3 region: CASSRQGLSTDTQYF. The CDR3 DNA reads TGTGCCAGCAGCAGACAGGGACTTAGCACAGATACGCAGTATTTT.

The chain has TRBV4-2 and TRBJ1-4, with 7 nucleotides matching TRBD1. Unmatched junction bases numbered 8, after V lost 4 bases and J lost 3 bases. This CDR3 contains 16 residues. Germline CDR1 reads LGHNA; CDR2 reads YNFKEQ. The CDR3 region is CASSPLAGTANEKLFF. CDR3 in DNA: TGTGCCAGCAGCCCCCTCGCCGGGACAGCTAATGAAAAACTGTTTTTT.